This TCR beta chain came from a study of T cell responses to AZD1222 COVID-19 vaccine. Trimming shortened V by 6 bases and J by 7 bases, and 15 bases separated the two germline ends. Germline V gene lookup returns CDR1 MNHEY and CDR2 SVGAGI. The CDR3 is 13 amino acids. Note on this clone: Its antigen is not identified.

General observations from the study: Two AZD1222 administrations were followed by greater Spike-specific TCR breadth and depth. Donors skewed white British and female; clonal diversity was possibly underestimated. Researchers report vaccine-associated CD4 TCRs spanning spike, with dominance at 160-218 and 743-854. Regions left unmutated in variants are reportedly the target of nearly half of spike-specific TCRs.

TCRdb's copy holds only in-frame clones and misses some; the assay was immunoSEQ multiplex PCR. In the table there are some 140,000 clones, around 89% of which are singletons. J is TRBJ1-2 and V is TRBV6-5, with a possible D match to TRBD1 (6 bases). The sequences come from peripheral blood, collected on day 0 of AZD1222 vaccination. The clonotype originates from an adult in good health. In DNA form, the CDR3 reads TGTGCCAGCAGCTCCACAGGGACCGGTGGCTACACCTTC. Amino acids: CASSSTGTGGYTF.